This is a list of T cell receptor beta chains from one sample in a study of long-term antiretroviral therapy in people with HIV. Repertoires were generated with immunoSEQ multiplex PCR, while TCRdb's copy carries only in-frame clones and drops some. The sample contains around 29,000 clones, roughly 94% of which appear only once. The sequenced sample was unsorted PBMCs, obtained 5.3 years after starting antiretroviral therapy. These receptors all stem from a man between 50 and 59 years old with HIV. Both conserved end residues are part of each CDR3. Fields, in order: J gene, clone size, V gene, D gene, CDR3 DNA, CDR3 protein. D genes are given only for firm matches. Clone size appears in some rows only: once, few, many, or a class for an expanded clone.

TRBJ1-1 | - | TRBV28 | - | TGTGCCAGCAGCCGCGACCCTGACAGACTCGAAGCTTTCTTT | CASSRDPDRLEAFF
TRBJ2-7 | - | TRBV10-3 | TRBD2 | TGTGCCATCAGTGAGGGGCGGGGGGCCCAAGCGTACTACGAGCAGTACTTC | CAISEGRGAQAYYEQYF
TRBJ2-1 | - | TRBV11-2 | - | TGTGCCAGCAGCTTAGGGGGGACCAGAGACAATGAGCAGTTCTTC | CASSLGGTRDNEQFF
TRBJ2-7 | - | TRBV4-1 | - | TGCGCCAGCAGCCAAGTAGGGGGAGGGCAGTACTTC | CASSQVGGGQYF
TRBJ2-7 | - | TRBV19 | - | TGTGCCAGTAGTGCAGGGGACCCGTACGAGCAGTACTTC | CASSAGDPYEQYF
TRBJ2-7 | once | TRBV2 | - | TGTGCCAGCAGTGAAGAGGAAACCTCCTACGAGCAGTACTTC | CASSEEETSYEQYF
TRBJ1-5 | - | TRBV10-3 | TRBD1 | TGTGCCATCAGCCCTGGCCTCGGGACAGCCTATCAGCCCCAGCATTTT | CAISPGLGTAYQPQHF
TRBJ2-7 | - | TRBV15 | - | TGTGCCACCAGCAGAGATTGGACTGGATCTTATGGGCAGTACTTC | CATSRDWTGSYGQYF
TRBJ1-5 | - | TRBV2 | - | TGTGCCAGCAGTGCGAGGTGGGATCAGCCCCAGCATTTT | CASSARWDQPQHF
TRBJ2-3 | - | TRBV30 | - | TGTGCCTGGAGGGATCTCGACAAAGATACGCAGTATTTT | CAWRDLDKDTQYF
TRBJ2-1 | - | TRBV11-3 | - | TGTGCCAGCAGCTCCCGCGTAGGGGGGTCCTACAATGAGCAGTTCTTC | CASSSRVGGSYNEQFF
TRBJ1-2 | - | TRBV28 | - | TGTGCCAGCAGCACAGGAGAGCTCTATGGCTACACCTTC | CASSTGELYGYTF
TRBJ1-2 | - | TRBV19 | - | TGTGCCAGTATGATCGGCGGGGTTAACTATGGCTACACCTTC | CASMIGGVNYGYTF
TRBJ2-7 | - | TRBV29-1 | - | TGCAGCGCCCTGCCCGCTAGCTCCTACGAGCAGTACTTC | CSALPASSYEQYF
TRBJ2-1 | - | TRBV9 | - | TGTGCCAGCACCCCTAGCGTAGGTTACAATGAGCAGTTCTTC | CASTPSVGYNEQFF
TRBJ2-7 | - | TRBV4-1 | TRBD2 | TGCGCCAGCAGCTTTCCTAGCGGGGGTGTCAACGAGCAGTACTTC | CASSFPSGGVNEQYF
TRBJ2-2 | - | TRBV5-1 | - | TGCGCCAGCAGCTTGGCAGGGGCAACCGCCGGGGAGCTGTTTTTT | CASSLAGATAGELFF
TRBJ2-2 | - | TRBV28 | TRBD1 | TGTGCCAGCAGTTTAGGGGGACAGGTGAACACCGGGGAGCTGTTTTTT | CASSLGGQVNTGELFF
TRBJ2-2 | - | TRBV19 | - | TGTGCCAGTAGTATAGCCAGGGGGGACACCGGGGAGCTGTTTTTT | CASSIARGDTGELFF
TRBJ2-5 | - | TRBV15 | - | TGTGCCACCAGCAGAGATCCCGAGACCCAGTACTTC | CATSRDPETQYF
TRBJ2-7 | - | TRBV29-1 | - | TGCAGCTTCTGGGACGGGAGCTCCTACGAGCAGTACTTC | CSFWDGSSYEQYF
TRBJ2-7 | - | TRBV7-6 | TRBD2 | TGTGCCAGCAGCGCATCCGGGACTAGCGGTTACGAGCAGTACTTC | CASSASGTSGYEQYF
TRBJ2-5 | - | TRBV4-2 | - | TGTGCCAGCAGCCAAGACGGAAGGGCTGAGACCCAGTACTTC | CASSQDGRAETQYF
TRBJ2-3 | - | TRBV4-2 | - | TGTGCCAGCAGCCAGGCCAAAGGTGGGGGGCCCGATACGCAGTATTTT | CASSQAKGGGPDTQYF
TRBJ2-2 | - | TRBV7-3 | - | TGTGCCAGCAGCTTAATCGGGACGGGGAACACCGGGGAGCTGTTTTTT | CASSLIGTGNTGELFF
TRBJ2-2 | - | TRBV18 | TRBD1 | TGTGCCAGCTCCTCCGTCAGCCAGGGGGCTGGTCGCACCGGGGAGCTGTTTTTT | CASSSVSQGAGRTGELFF
TRBJ2-7 | - | TRBV30 | - | TGTGCCTTTTCGGAAGGCGTGGGTGAGCAGTACTTC | CAFSEGVGEQYF
TRBJ2-1 | - | TRBV4-3 | TRBD1 | TGCGCCAGCAGCCAATCGAGGGGGCTCAACAATGAGCAGTTCTTC | CASSQSRGLNNEQFF
TRBJ2-3 | - | TRBV19 | TRBD2 | TGTGCCAGTAGTGCCGGACTAGCGGGGGCCACAATCTACACAGATACGCAGTATTTT | CASSAGLAGATIYTDTQYF
TRBJ2-2 | - | TRBV9 | TRBD1 | TGTGCCAGCAGCGTGAGGGGGCTGGACACCGGGGAGCTGTTTTTT | CASSVRGLDTGELFF
TRBJ1-3 | once | TRBV10-3 | - | TGTGCCATCAGTGGTGGGGGCACAGGGTACGGAAACACCATATATTTT | CAISGGGTGYGNTIYF
TRBJ1-5 | - | TRBV19 | - | TGTGCCAGTTCGGTCTGGGGTGATCAGCCCCAGCATTTT | CASSVWGDQPQHF
TRBJ2-1 | - | TRBV5-1 | TRBD1 | TGCGCCAGCAGTCATGGGGACAGGGGCTTCGATGAGCAGTTCTTC | CASSHGDRGFDEQFF